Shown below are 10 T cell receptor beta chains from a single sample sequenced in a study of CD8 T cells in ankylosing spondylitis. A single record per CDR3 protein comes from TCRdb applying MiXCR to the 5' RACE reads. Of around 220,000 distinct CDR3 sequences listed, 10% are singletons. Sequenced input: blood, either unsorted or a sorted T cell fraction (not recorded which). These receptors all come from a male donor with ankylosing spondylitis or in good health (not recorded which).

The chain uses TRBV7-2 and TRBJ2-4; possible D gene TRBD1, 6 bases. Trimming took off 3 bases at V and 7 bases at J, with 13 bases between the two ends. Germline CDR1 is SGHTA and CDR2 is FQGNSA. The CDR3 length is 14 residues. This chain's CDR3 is CASSFAPDSNIQYF. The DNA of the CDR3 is TGTGCCAGCAGCTTTGCTCCGGACAGCAACATTCAGTACTTC.

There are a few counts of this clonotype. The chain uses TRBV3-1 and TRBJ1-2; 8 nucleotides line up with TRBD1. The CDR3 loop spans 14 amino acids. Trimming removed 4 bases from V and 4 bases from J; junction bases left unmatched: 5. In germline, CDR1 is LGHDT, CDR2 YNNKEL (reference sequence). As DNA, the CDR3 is TGTGCCAGCAGCCCGACAGGGGCGATCTATGGCTACACCTTC. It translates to CASSPTGAIYGYTF.

The CDR3 region is CTRCSTLIPGQGPTGELFF. The CDR3, as DNA: TGTACCCGCTGTTCAACCCTGATCCCGGGACAGGGACCTACCGGGGAGCTGTTTTTT. The chain has TRBV6-6 and TRBJ2-2; TRBD1 agrees at 9 bases. CDR1 and CDR2 from the germline V gene are MNHNY and SVGAGI (reference sequence). CDR3 length: 19 amino acids.

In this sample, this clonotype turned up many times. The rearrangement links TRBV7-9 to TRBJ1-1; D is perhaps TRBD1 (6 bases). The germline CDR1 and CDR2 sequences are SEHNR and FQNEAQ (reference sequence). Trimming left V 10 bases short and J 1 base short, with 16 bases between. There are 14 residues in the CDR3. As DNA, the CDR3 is TGTGCCACGGGTTCCGGGACAAAGAACACTGAAGCTTTCTTT. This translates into CATGSGTKNTEAFF. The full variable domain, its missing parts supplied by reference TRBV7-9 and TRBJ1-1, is DTGVSQNPRHKITKRGQNVTFRCDPISEHNRLYWYRQTLGQGPEFLTYFQNEAQLEKSRLLSDRFSAERPKGSFSTLEIQRTEQGDSAMYLCATGSGTKNTEAFFGQGTRLTVV.

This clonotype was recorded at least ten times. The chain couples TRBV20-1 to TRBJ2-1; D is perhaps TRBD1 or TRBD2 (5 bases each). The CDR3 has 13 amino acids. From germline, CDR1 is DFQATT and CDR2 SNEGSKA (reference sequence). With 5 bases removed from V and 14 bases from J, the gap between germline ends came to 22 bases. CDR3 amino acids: CSAAPTGTSSEFF. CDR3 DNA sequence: TGCAGTGCTGCCCCCACCGGGACCTCATCGGAGTTCTTC.

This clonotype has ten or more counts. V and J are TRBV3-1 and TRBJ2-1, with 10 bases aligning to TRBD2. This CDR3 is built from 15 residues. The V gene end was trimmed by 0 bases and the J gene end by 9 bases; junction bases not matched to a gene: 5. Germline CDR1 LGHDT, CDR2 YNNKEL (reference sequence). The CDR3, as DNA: TGTGCCAGCAGCCAAGATTTAGCGGGGGGAGGTGAGCAGTTCTTC. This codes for CASSQDLAGGGEQFF.

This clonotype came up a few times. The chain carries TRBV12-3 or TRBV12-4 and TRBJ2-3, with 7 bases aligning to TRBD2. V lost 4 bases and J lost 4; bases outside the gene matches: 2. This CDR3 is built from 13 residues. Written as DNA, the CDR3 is TGTGCCAGCAGTTCTGGGAGGGCAGATACGCAGTATTTT. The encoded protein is CASSSGRADTQYF.

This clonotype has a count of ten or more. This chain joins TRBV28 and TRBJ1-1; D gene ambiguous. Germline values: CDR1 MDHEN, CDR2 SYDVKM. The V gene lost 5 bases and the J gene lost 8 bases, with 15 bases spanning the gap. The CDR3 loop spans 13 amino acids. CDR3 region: CASSSPWGWEAFF. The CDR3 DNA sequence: TGTGCCAGCAGTAGCCCGTGGGGTTGGGAAGCTTTCTTT.

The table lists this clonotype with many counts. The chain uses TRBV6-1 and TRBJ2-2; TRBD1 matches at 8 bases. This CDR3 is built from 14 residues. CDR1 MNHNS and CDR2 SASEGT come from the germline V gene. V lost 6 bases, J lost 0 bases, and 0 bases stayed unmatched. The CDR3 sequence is CASRGQANTGELFF. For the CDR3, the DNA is TGTGCCAGCAGGGGACAGGCGAACACCGGGGAGCTGTTTTTT.

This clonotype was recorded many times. Here the CDR3 DNA reads TGTGCCACCAGCTTGACAGTCAGCAATCAGCCCCAGCATTTT. Protein product: CATSLTVSNQPQHF. The chain couples TRBV15 to TRBJ1-5; D may be TRBD1 (5 bases). CDR1 is LNHNV, CDR2 YYDKDF, per germline (reference sequence). V lost 5 bases to trimming and J lost 1 base, with 9 bases between them. The CDR3 length is 14 residues.